These 27 T cell receptor beta chains share one sample of origin, sequenced in a study of blood T cell repertoires in COVID-19. TCRdb's copy holds only in-frame clones and misses some; the assay was immunoSEQ multiplex PCR. The top ten clones hold roughly 8.2% of a sample with about 200,000 clones, 83% of them seen once. Sequencing was done on a sample of peripheral blood. These receptors all come from a woman in her forties or fifties with acute or convalescent COVID-19.

The chain couples TRBV11-2 to TRBJ2-5; TRBD1 matches 7 bases. This CDR3 is built from 13 residues. The V gene end was trimmed by 4 bases and the J gene end by 4 bases; junction bases not matched to a gene: 3. CDR1 is SGHAT, CDR2 FQNNGV, per germline. Here the CDR3 reads CASSSPGGETQYF. CDR3 DNA sequence: TGTGCCAGCAGCTCACCAGGGGGAGAGACCCAGTACTTC.

The V gene is TRBV7-8, the J gene TRBJ1-3; TRBD1 aligns across 7 bases. CDR3 length: 13 amino acids. The V gene end was trimmed by 7 bases and the J gene end by 4 bases; junction bases not matched to a gene: 4. Germline-derived CDR1 and CDR2 are SGHVS and FQNEAQ. CDR3 residues: CASTAGQGNTIYF. The CDR3 coding sequence is TGTGCCAGCACTGCGGGACAGGGAAACACCATATATTTT. The full variable domain, its missing parts supplied by reference TRBV7-8 and TRBJ1-3, is GAGVSQSPRYKVAKRGQDVALRCDPISGHVSLFWYQQALGQGPEFLTYFQNEAQLDKSGLPSDRFFAERPEGSVSTLKIQRTQQEDSAVYLCASTAGQGNTIYFGEGSWLTVV.

V is TRBV18 and J is TRBJ2-7; D is possibly TRBD1 (7 bases). CDR1 is KGHSH, CDR2 LQKENI, per germline. Trimming left V 5 bases short and J 7 bases short, with 15 bases between. The CDR3 loop spans 13 amino acids. As DNA, the CDR3 is TGTGCCAGCTCAGGGGGGACAGTGGCAGAGCAGTACTTC. It codes for CASSGGTVAEQYF.

The V gene is TRBV27, the J gene TRBJ2-4, with D maybe TRBD1 (6 bases). Germline CDR1 and CDR2: MNHEY and SMNVEV (reference sequence). The length of the CDR3 is 16 residues. The V end lost 2 bases, the J end lost 0 bases, and 11 bases lay between the germline ends. DNA of the CDR3: TGTGCCAGCAGTTTACAGGGGACACTAGCCAAAAACATTCAGTACTTC. Its translation: CASSLQGTLAKNIQYF.

To note about this clone: The sample contains more than one DNA sequence encoding this CDR3. V is TRBV9 and J is TRBJ2-7, with D hard to call. The germline V and J ends were trimmed by 1 base and 0 bases, with 5 bases remaining between them. Germline assignment: CDR1 SGDLS and CDR2 YYNGEE. This CDR3 has 13 residues. The CDR3 region has the DNA TGTGCCAGCAGCGTAACTCCCTCCTACGAGCAGTACTTC. Residues: CASSVTPSYEQYF.

The rearrangement uses TRBV3-1 (or the pseudogene TRBV3-2) and TRBJ1-2; perhaps TRBD1 as D (6 bases). V was trimmed by 1 base and J by 2 bases, leaving 8 bases between them. This CDR3 comprises 14 residues. Germline V lookup: CDR1 LGHDT, CDR2 YNNKEL (reference sequence). DNA for the CDR3: TGTGCCAGCAGCCAAGGCAGGGGAAACTATGGCTACACCTTC. Protein product: CASSQGRGNYGYTF.

This clone was counted a few times. The rearrangement joins TRBV11-2 to TRBJ2-7, with TRBD2 matching 10 bases. This CDR3 region has 17 residues. Germline assignment: CDR1 SGHAT and CDR2 FQNNGV. The V gene end was trimmed by 4 bases and the J gene end by 0 bases; junction bases not matched to a gene: 9. The CDR3 here is CASSSPGLALSSYEQYF. The DNA for the CDR3 is TGTGCCAGCAGCTCACCGGGACTAGCGTTGAGCTCCTACGAGCAGTACTTC.

The chain recombines TRBV27 with TRBJ2-7; TRBD2 might be the D (5 bases). The CDR3 contains 13 residues. Trimming left V 5 bases short and J 0 bases short, with 8 bases between. From germline, CDR1 is MNHEY and CDR2 SMNVEV (reference sequence). Written as DNA, the CDR3 is TGTGCCAGCAGTCGCGACTACTCCTACGAGCAGTACTTC. Translating gives CASSRDYSYEQYF.

V is TRBV24-1 and J is TRBJ2-1; 9 bases map to TRBD2. V lost 3 bases to trimming and J lost 6 bases; unmatched junction nucleotides: 5. This CDR3 has 15 amino acids. Germline-derived CDR1 and CDR2 are KGHDR and SFDVKD. CDR3 sequence (DNA): TGTGCCACCAGTGATGCAAGTAGCGGGAGCAATGAGCAGTTCTTC. Protein: CATSDASSGSNEQFF.

This chain connects TRBV25-1 to TRBJ2-1, with 11 bases aligning to TRBD2. Germline CDR1 reads MGHDK; CDR2 reads SYGVNS. Trimming removed 1 base from V and 8 bases from J; junction bases left unmatched: 10. This CDR3 is 17 amino acids long. The CDR3 region has the DNA TGTGCCAGCAGTGAATCGGGTAGCGGGAGGGCCGCGGATGAGCAGTTCTTC. The encoded protein is CASSESGSGRAADEQFF.

This clone appeared a few times. This chain connects TRBV6-5 to TRBJ2-1, with D possibly matching TRBD1 (6 bases). CDR1 MNHEY and CDR2 SVGAGI come from the germline V gene. Trimming stripped 10 bases from V and 4 bases from J, with 17 bases between. This CDR3 spans 14 amino acids. As DNA, the CDR3 is TGTGCCACCCAACCCGTACAGGGTTACAATGAGCAGTTCTTC. Translating it yields CATQPVQGYNEQFF.

This clone has a handful of counts. The V call is TRBV5-1, the J call TRBJ2-3; tentative D call: TRBD2 (5 bases). V was trimmed by 4 bases and J by 0 bases, leaving 15 bases between them. The CDR3 extends over 16 amino acids. The V gene's germline CDR1 is SGHRS and CDR2 YFSETQ. The CDR3 region is CASSPGAGVSTDTQYF. CDR3 DNA: TGCGCCAGCAGCCCTGGAGCCGGGGTGAGCACAGATACGCAGTATTTT.

This clone came up once. The gene calls are TRBV27 and TRBJ2-3; D is possibly TRBD2 (7 bases). Germline V gives CDR1 MNHEY, CDR2 SMNVEV (reference sequence). The CDR3 has 15 amino acids. V was cut by 1 base and J by 5 bases, with 13 bases left in between. CDR3 bases: TGTGCCAGCAGTTTATTCCAGGGGAGGGAAGATACGCAGTATTTT. This gives the protein CASSLFQGREDTQYF.

The count of this clone is one. The genes are TRBV9 and TRBJ2-7; TRBD2 is a possible D gene (5 bases). The V gene lost 7 bases and the J gene lost 2 bases, with 25 bases spanning the gap. From germline, CDR1 is SGDLS and CDR2 YYNGEE. The CDR3 covers 17 residues. The CDR3 region has the DNA TGTGCCAGCTCGGGGTGGTCCGACCCTACTTCCCCCTACGAGCAGTACTTC. It encodes CASSGWSDPTSPYEQYF. The full variable domain, rest sourced from reference TRBV9 and TRBJ2-7, is DSGVTQTPKHLITATGQRVTLRCSPRSGDLSVYWYQQSLDQGLQFLIQYYNGEERAKGNILERFSAQQFPDLHSELNLSSLELGDSALYFCASSGWSDPTSPYEQYFGPGTRLTVT.

This clone was seen once. The chain carries TRBV19 and TRBJ2-1; D ambiguous. The germline gives CDR1 LNHDA, CDR2 SQIVND (reference sequence). The CDR3 covers 15 residues. Deletions cut 3 bases from V and 3 bases from J, with 12 bases between. In nucleotides, the CDR3 is TGTGCCAGTAGTATCGTCCACTCGAACTACAATGAGCAGTTCTTC. The encoded protein is CASSIVHSNYNEQFF.

The chain combines TRBV25-1 with TRBJ2-2; 10 bases match TRBD2. Germline trimming cut 6 bases from V and 4 bases from J; bases unmatched to any gene: 5. The CDR3 totals 15 residues. Germline assignment: CDR1 MGHDK and CDR2 SYGVNS. CDR3 nucleotides: TGTGCCAGCAGGGGAGCTAGCGGGGGCACCGGGGAGCTGTTTTTT. Amino acid sequence: CASRGASGGTGELFF.

This clone has a single count. This chain uses TRBV20-1 with TRBJ1-1, with TRBD1 matching over 7 bases. This CDR3 region has 14 residues. V shed 3 bases, J shed 1 base, and the junction held 5 bases outside the gene matches. Per germline, CDR1 DFQATT and CDR2 SNEGSKA (reference sequence). CDR3 sequence: CSASDQGGNTEAFF. The CDR3 region has the DNA TGCAGTGCTAGTGATCAGGGGGGGAACACTGAAGCTTTCTTT.

The rearrangement uses TRBV19 and TRBJ1-1; D is ambiguous. The CDR3 runs to 14 residues. The ends were cut back, 2 bases at V and 1 base at J, with 8 bases in the middle. Germline lookup yields CDR1 LNHDA and CDR2 SQIVND (reference sequence). For the CDR3, the DNA is TGTGCCAGTAGTATATCGGCGGGGAACACTGAAGCTTTCTTT. Amino acid sequence: CASSISAGNTEAFF.

The V gene is TRBV4-2, the J gene TRBJ2-7; the match to TRBD1 covers 9 bases. Germline V lookup: CDR1 LGHNA, CDR2 YNFKEQ. Trimming at V came to 2 bases and at J to 3 bases, leaving 11 bases not matched to a gene. CDR3 length: 17 amino acids. The CDR3 DNA follows: TGTGCCAGCAGCCAAAGGAGAACGGGACAGGGTGTCTACGAGCAGTACTTC. As protein: CASSQRRTGQGVYEQYF.

CDR3 in amino acids: CASSRLLAGGRNEQFF. DNA for the CDR3: TGTGCCAGCAGCCGCCTCCTGGCGGGAGGGCGAAATGAGCAGTTCTTC. The chain has TRBV14 and TRBJ2-1; 9 bases map to TRBD2. The CDR3 runs 16 residues. V gave up 4 bases and J gave up 7 bases; unmatched junction bases: 11. CDR1 is SGHDN, CDR2 FVKESK, per germline.

The chain joins TRBV19 to TRBJ1-6; 7 bases are a match to TRBD1. Germline V gives CDR1 LNHDA, CDR2 SQIVND (reference sequence). The junction had 5 bases not matched to a gene; V was cut back by 5 bases and J by 7 bases. The CDR3 consists of 14 residues. The CDR3 spells CASSLTGVNSPLHF. The CDR3 region has the DNA TGTGCCAGTAGTCTAACAGGGGTGAATTCACCCCTCCACTTT.

This sequence joins TRBV6-5 and TRBJ1-2; D might be TRBD1 (6 bases). This CDR3 comprises 14 residues. CDR1 and CDR2 from the germline V gene are MNHEY and SVGAGI. Trimming stripped 0 bases from V and 3 bases from J, with 8 bases between. CDR3 in DNA: TGTGCCAGCAGTTACTCGACAGGCGACTATGGCTACACCTTC. It translates to CASSYSTGDYGYTF.

This sequence joins TRBV5-5 and TRBJ1-1; 9 bases line up with TRBD1. J gave up 5 bases and V 3 bases, and 2 bases lay outside the gene matches. The germline V gene encodes CDR1 SGHKS and CDR2 YYEKEE (reference sequence). The length of the CDR3 is 13 residues. CDR3 residues: CASSWDRDTEAFF. CDR3 sequence (DNA): TGTGCCAGCAGCTGGGACAGGGATACTGAAGCTTTCTTT.

The chain employs TRBV7-9 and TRBJ2-7, with TRBD2 as a possible D gene (6 bases). Trimming pared 10 bases from V and 3 bases from J, leaving 13 bases between. CDR1 SEHNR and CDR2 FQNEAQ come from the germline V gene (reference sequence). The CDR3 runs to 12 residues. The CDR3 DNA reads as TGTGCCATCGTGACTAGTCGCTACGAGCAGTACTTC. This sequence encodes CAIVTSRYEQYF.

The genes are TRBV18 and TRBJ2-2; the match to TRBD2 covers 14 bases. J gave up 5 bases and V 3 bases, and 5 bases lay outside the gene matches. CDR3 length: 17 residues. The V gene's germline CDR1 is KGHSH and CDR2 LQKENI. CDR3 protein: CASSPPGLAGGTGELFF. The CDR3 nucleotides are TGTGCCAGCTCACCTCCCGGACTAGCGGGAGGTACCGGGGAGCTGTTTTTT.

The chain recombines TRBV18 with TRBJ2-5; D gene unclear. V shed 3 bases and J shed 7 bases, with 12 bases lying between them. CDR1 and CDR2 (germline): KGHSH, LQKENI. CDR3 length: 13 residues. The CDR3 here is CASSPEAFGTQYF. As DNA, the CDR3 is TGTGCCAGCTCACCCGAGGCATTCGGGACCCAGTACTTC. Looking up the rest from reference TRBV18 and TRBJ2-5 gives the full variable domain: NAGVMQNPRHLVRRRGQEARLRCSPMKGHSHVYWYRQLPEEGLKFMVYLQKENIIDESGMPKERFSAEFPKEGPSILRIQQVVRGDSAAYFCASSPEAFGTQYFGPGTRLLVL.

This clone was seen once. V gene TRBV3-1 (or the pseudogene TRBV3-2) combines with J gene TRBJ2-5, with 7 bases aligning to TRBD2. J was trimmed by 4 bases and V by 4 bases; bases with no gene match: 6. Germline V CDR1 and CDR2: LGHDT, YNNKEL (reference sequence). CDR3 length: 14 residues. The CDR3 sequence: CASSPLGEGETQYF. The CDR3 nucleotides are TGTGCCAGCAGCCCCTTGGGGGAGGGAGAGACCCAGTACTTC.